The following is a T cell receptor beta chain sequence with its context. The junction departs from the called germline gene at one end, perhaps through a read error. These data come from a study of CXCR4 blockade with PD-1 therapy in pancreatic cancer. CDR3 size: 14 residues. CDR1 and CDR2 (germline): SGHVS, FNYEAQ. Assay used: immunoSEQ multiplex PCR; TCRdb lists only in-frame clones, some missing. The sample records about 1,700 clones, roughly 40% being singletons. Sequenced material: tumor tissue. V and J are TRBV7-6 and TRBJ1-5; D not resolved. This sequence was found in a human donor with pancreatic ductal adenocarcinoma. Here the CDR3 DNA reads TGTGCCAGCAGCCCGATCCTCAGCAATCAGCCTCAGCATTTT. Its protein product is CASSPILSNQPQHF.